This T cell receptor beta chain is drawn from a study of blood T cell repertoires in COVID-19 (dated by TCRdb to the early 2020s). Turning to the overall study: Samples from collaborators originated in the United States, Italy and Spain and spanned both the acute and convalescent phases of COVID-19. The material from the prospective study consisted of cDNA or gDNA derived from T cells, B-cell-depleted T cells, or PBMCs. The dataset comprised deeply sampled blood TCRbeta repertoires from subjects exposed to, actively infected with, or recovered from COVID-19. The repertoires were made available in a free public database intended to serve as a resource for research on the immune response to SARS-CoV-2. Samples came from the ongoing ImmuneRACE study (first 160 participants) plus 1,254 subjects from 6 global collaborators. Sample metadata almost always included a de-identified subject ID, COVID-19 status, age in years and sex. HLA class I and class II types, where available, came from metadata supplied by the sample provider rather than from assay-based typing.

Study-wide findings and limitations: The amount of clinical and demographic metadata varied by source and participant and was provided uncurated.

On this clone itself: No antigen is known for it. One base away there is no much larger clone; base qualities are not given.

TCRbeta CDR3 regions were amplified from genomic DNA using the immunoSEQ Assay, a bias-controlled multiplex PCR. The original methods were these. Nucleated cell counts per sample were estimated from amplification of reference gene primers within the assay. To quantify the absolute abundance of each unique TCRbeta CDR3 rearrangement, sequence reads were collapsed and filtered. Productive Simpson clonality was computed per sample as the square root of Simpson's diversity index over productive rearrangements. This immuneACCESS table, as held by TCRdb, lists in-frame sequences with V and J called but not all clones. Of the missing ones, under half trace to an unresolved V gene in checked studies; the others have no known cause. That table is the source of V, J and clone size, and D and trimming were worked out from the DNA. Present in this sample are roughly 50,000 clones, 85% to 90% of which were seen just once. The ten largest clonotypes hold 5.5% to 7% of the sample.

Its CDR3 holds 14 amino acids, cysteine through phenylalanine. Kept here is only the CDR3 DNA, which spans 42 bases and is read in frame from base 1. V is shortened by 8 bases, J by 8 bases, and the region joining them spans 19 bases. CDR1 is given as MNHEY and CDR2 as SVGAGI, both from the germline V gene. Whole blood was collected in K2EDTA tubes by collaborating institutions according to the institutions' own protocols. Collaborator samples were shipped for TCRbeta analysis as frozen whole blood, isolated PBMCs, or DNA extracted from either sample type. The chain joins TRBV6-5 to TRBJ2-1; perhaps TRBD2 is the D gene, with 5 bases matching. The origin of this receptor is a woman aged 55-70 years with acute or convalescent COVID-19. The sequencing sample was made of peripheral blood. The DNA is as follows: TGTGCCAGCGCCGAGGGTAGGATGAGCGATGAGCAGTTCTTC. It encodes CASAEGRMSDEQFF.